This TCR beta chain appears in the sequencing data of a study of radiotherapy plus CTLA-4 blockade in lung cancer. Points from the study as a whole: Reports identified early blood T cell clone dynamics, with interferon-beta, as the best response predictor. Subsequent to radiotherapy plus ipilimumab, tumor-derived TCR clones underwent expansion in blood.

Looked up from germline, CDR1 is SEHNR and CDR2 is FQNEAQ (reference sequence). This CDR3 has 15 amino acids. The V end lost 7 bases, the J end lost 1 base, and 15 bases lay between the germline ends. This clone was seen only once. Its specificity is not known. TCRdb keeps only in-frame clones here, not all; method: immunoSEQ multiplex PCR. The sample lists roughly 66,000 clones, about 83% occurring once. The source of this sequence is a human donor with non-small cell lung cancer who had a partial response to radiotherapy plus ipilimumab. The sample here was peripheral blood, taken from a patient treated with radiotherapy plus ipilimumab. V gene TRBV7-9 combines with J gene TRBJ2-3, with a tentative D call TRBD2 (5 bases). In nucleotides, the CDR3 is TGTGCCAGCACTTTTGGAGCGGACGGCACAGATACGCAGTATTTT. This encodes CASTFGADGTDTQYF.